This T cell receptor beta chain was profiled in a study of T cell responses to AZD1222 COVID-19 vaccine. The V and J ends lost 0 bases and 3 bases respectively, with 12 bases between them. The length of the CDR3 is 15 residues. The germline V gene encodes CDR1 LGHDT and CDR2 YNNKEL (reference sequence). Generated by immunoSEQ multiplex PCR, the TCRdb table keeps only in-frame clones and is missing some. The sample has about 67,000 clones, roughly 80% seen once. The rearrangement joins TRBV3-1 (or the pseudogene TRBV3-2) to TRBJ2-7; D unclear. The material sequenced was peripheral blood, taken on day 0 of AZD1222 vaccination. This sequence originates from an adult in good health. CDR3 in DNA: TGTGCCAGCAGCCAAGAGGGTCAAGAAAACTACGAGCAGTACTTC. Its translation: CASSQEGQENYEQYF.